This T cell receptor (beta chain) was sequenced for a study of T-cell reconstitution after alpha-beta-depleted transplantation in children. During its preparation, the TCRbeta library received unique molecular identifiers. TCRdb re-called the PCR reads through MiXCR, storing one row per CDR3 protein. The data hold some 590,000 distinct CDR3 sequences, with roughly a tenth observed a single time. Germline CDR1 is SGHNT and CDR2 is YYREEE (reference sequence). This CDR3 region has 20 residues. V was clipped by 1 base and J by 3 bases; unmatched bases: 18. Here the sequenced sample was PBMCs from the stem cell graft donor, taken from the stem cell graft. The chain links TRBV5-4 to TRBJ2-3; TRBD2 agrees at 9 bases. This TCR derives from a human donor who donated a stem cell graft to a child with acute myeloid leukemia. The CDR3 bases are TGTGCCAGCAGCTTGATCCGCCGAGCGGGAGGACTACAATTGACAGATACGCAGTATTTT. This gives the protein CASSLIRRAGGLQLTDTQYF.